This T cell receptor beta chain stems from a study of blood T cell repertoires in COVID-19. This study enrolled people aged 18 to 89 from about 26 US geographic areas. Cohort placement rested on clinical history that participants reported themselves. All recovered Cohort 3 donors got two negative PCRs, got clearance, or saw symptom resolution. Clones were read by immunoSEQ multiplex PCR, and TCRdb kept only the in-frame ones, dropping some. The data contain about 380,000 clones, around nine tenths of them singletons. Germline loops: CDR1 SNHLY, CDR2 FYNNEI. J gave up 1 base and V 2 bases, and 8 bases lay outside the gene matches. The CDR3 totals 17 residues.

The chain joins TRBV2 to TRBJ2-7; 10 bases are shared with TRBD1. The sequenced sample was PBMCs or T cells enriched from blood (not recorded which). This receptor was obtained from a woman aged 18-29 years who had recovered from COVID-19. The CDR3 region has the DNA TGTGCCAGCAGTGAATCCGGGACAGGGGAGGCGTCCTACGAGCAGTACTTC. Its translation: CASSESGTGEASYEQYF.